This T cell receptor (beta chain) is drawn from a study of shared clonotypes between healthy human individuals. Only in-frame clones appear in the TCRdb table, and some are missing; sequencing was by immunoSEQ multiplex PCR. This sample carries some 1,400,000 clones, roughly 96% of them seen once, and the ten largest clones take over 1%. The study, taken as a whole, reports: The rarefaction results pointed to incomplete sorted-subset sequencing despite large depth. Memory subsets generally showed lower estimated richness than naive subsets.

Points on this clone: Its specificity is unknown.

The CDR3 spans 16 residues. Trimming stripped 5 bases from V and 3 bases from J, with 20 bases between. CDR1 SGHTA and CDR2 FQGNSA come from the germline V gene. The sequenced sample was naive CD4+ T cells sorted from blood. Sample subset: CD45RA+ positively selected. The V and J genes are TRBV7-2 and TRBJ2-7; maybe TRBD2 (5 bases). This TCR was sampled from a man aged 25 to 40 in good health. The CDR3: CASSTRRTAINYEQYF. CDR3 nucleotide sequence: TGTGCCAGCAGCACCCGTAGGACTGCCATCAACTACGAGCAGTACTTC.